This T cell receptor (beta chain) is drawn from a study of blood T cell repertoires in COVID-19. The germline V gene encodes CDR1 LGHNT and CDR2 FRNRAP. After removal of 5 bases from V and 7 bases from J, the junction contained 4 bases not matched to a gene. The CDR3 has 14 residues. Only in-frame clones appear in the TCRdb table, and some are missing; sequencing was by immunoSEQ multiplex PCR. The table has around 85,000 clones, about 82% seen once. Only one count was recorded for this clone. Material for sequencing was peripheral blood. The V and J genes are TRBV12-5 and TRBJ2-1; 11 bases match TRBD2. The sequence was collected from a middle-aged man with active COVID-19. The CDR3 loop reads CASGIAGGRNEQFF. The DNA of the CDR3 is TGTGCTAGTGGTATAGCGGGGGGGCGAAATGAGCAGTTCTTC.